The clone carrying this T cell receptor beta chain has ten or more counts. Its antigen is as yet unknown. The investigators amplified TCR beta CDR3 regions from RNA transcripts. First-round RT-PCR targeting the TCR CDR3 was performed with the HTBI primer set. One entry per CDR3 protein, called by TCRdb with MiXCR from the multiplex PCR reads. The sample has 450,000 to 650,000 distinct CDR3 sequences; 13% to 15% are singletons. Germline CDR1 MNHEY, CDR2 SMNVEV (reference sequence). The CDR3 contains 14 residues. The ends were cut back, 5 bases at V and 7 bases at J, with 15 bases in the middle. These data come from a study of T cells in Graves' hyperthyroidism and ophthalmopathy. Across the study: Sampling of peripheral blood happened at initial diagnosis, prior to any treatment. Study-level findings and limits: A 13 V-J signature model discriminated ophthalmopathy versus stable hyperthyroidism.

Diagnoses rested on clinical symptoms, serum thyroxine and TRAb, thyroid ultrasound and orbital computed tomography. This sequence joins TRBV27 and TRBJ2-1, with TRBD1 as a possible D gene (7 bases). The clonotype was recovered from a woman aged 18-35 years with Graves' ophthalmopathy. Material: blood. CDR3 DNA: TGTGCCAGCAGTCGGAGGGGGCGCGTTAATGAGCAGTTCTTC. Protein product: CASSRRGRVNEQFF.